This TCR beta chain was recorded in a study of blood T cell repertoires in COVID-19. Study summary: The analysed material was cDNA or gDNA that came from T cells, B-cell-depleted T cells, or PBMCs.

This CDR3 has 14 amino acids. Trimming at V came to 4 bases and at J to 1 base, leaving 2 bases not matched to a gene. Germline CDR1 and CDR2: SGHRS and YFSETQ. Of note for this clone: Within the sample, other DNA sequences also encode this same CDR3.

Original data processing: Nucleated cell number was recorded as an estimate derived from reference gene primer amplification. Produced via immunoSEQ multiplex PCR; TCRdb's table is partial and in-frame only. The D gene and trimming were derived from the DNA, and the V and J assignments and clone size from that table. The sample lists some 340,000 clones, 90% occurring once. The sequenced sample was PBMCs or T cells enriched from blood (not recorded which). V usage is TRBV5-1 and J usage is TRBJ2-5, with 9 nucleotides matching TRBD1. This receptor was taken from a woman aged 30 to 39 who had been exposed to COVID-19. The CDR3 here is CASSTGQGQETQYF. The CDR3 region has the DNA TGCGCCAGCAGCACGGGACAGGGCCAAGAGACCCAGTACTTC. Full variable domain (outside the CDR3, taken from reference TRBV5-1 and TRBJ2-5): KAGVTQTPRYLIKTRGQQVTLSCSPISGHRSVSWYQQTPGQGLQFLFEYFSETQRNKGNFPGRFSGRQFSNSRSEMNVSTLELGDSALYLCASSTGQGQETQYFGPGTRLLVL.